This T cell receptor beta chain emerged from a study of T cell repertoires in cytomegalovirus infection. Study background: Used in the study were CMV epitopes, some recently identified and HLA-C-restricted, others well-studied and HLA-B-restricted. TCR beta signatures that were public indicated CMV infection and matching HLA type. Whole-study results and caveats: Individuals carrying CMV plus the relevant HLA were identified by cumulative frequency of public TCR beta families. HLA-C-restricted CMV-specific TCR beta clonotypes were dominant in the ex vivo response.

Remarks on this clonotype: The antigen is undetermined.

TCRdb re-derived calls from the reads in MiXCR, one entry per CDR3 protein. The sample gives around 770,000 distinct CDR3 sequences, almost 30% of which show up once; about an eighth is in the top ten. With 2 bases removed from V and 2 bases from J, the gap between germline ends came to 7 bases. The germline V gene has CDR1 SGHVS and CDR2 FNYEAQ. The CDR3 sequence is 13 residues long. The rearrangement uses TRBV7-6 and TRBJ2-7; D ambiguous. This TCR was sampled from a human donor in good health (CMV status not recorded). Some clones in this sample may be carry-over from other donors' samples. Here the sequenced sample was cultured CD8+ T cells from PBMCs, taken from culture after CMV antigen stimulation. The CDR3 nucleotides read TGTGCCAGCAGCTTAAGAATGGCCTACGAGCAGTACTTC. This gives the protein CASSLRMAYEQYF.